The next 14 T cell receptor beta chains were all read from a single sample in a study of T cell responses to AZD1222 COVID-19 vaccine. Generated by immunoSEQ multiplex PCR, the TCRdb table keeps only in-frame clones and is missing some. Here the sample spans around 140,000 clones, more than 70% being singletons. The input for sequencing was peripheral blood, taken on day 0 of AZD1222 vaccination. These TCRs come from an adult in good health.

The chain recombines TRBV9 with TRBJ2-7; D could derive from TRBD1 or TRBD2 (5 bases each). This CDR3 contains 13 residues. The V gene lost 4 bases and the J gene lost 7 bases, with 15 bases spanning the gap. The V gene's germline CDR1 is SGDLS and CDR2 YYNGEE. CDR3: CASSPGDVEEQYF. CDR3 nucleotides: TGTGCCAGCAGCCCCGGGGACGTCGAGGAGCAGTACTTC.

The CDR3 DNA reads TGTGCCAGCAGACTCAGACAGGGCACGCCCCAGCATTTT. Encoded protein: CASRLRQGTPQHF. The chain recombines TRBV7-2 with TRBJ1-5; 7 bases line up with TRBD1. The CDR3 length is 13 residues. V was pared by 6 bases and J by 9 bases, with 8 bases of the junction left unmatched. Germline CDR1 SGHTA, CDR2 FQGNSA.

This clone was recorded at least ten times. The chain combines TRBV4-2 with TRBJ2-7; 7 nucleotides line up with TRBD1. Germline assignment: CDR1 LGHNA and CDR2 YNFKEQ. The CDR3 spans 16 residues. The V and J ends lost 4 bases and 0 bases, in that order; junction bases with no gene match: 9. Here the CDR3 DNA reads TGTGCCAGCAGCCGGAGCTTGGGACAGTCCTCCTACGAGCAGTACTTC. It codes for CASSRSLGQSSYEQYF.

This clone was seen only a few times. This chain links TRBV7-2 with TRBJ1-3; perhaps TRBD1 as D (6 bases). Germline CDR1 is SGHTA and CDR2 is FQGNSA. Trimming removed 1 base from V and 0 bases from J, with 10 bases in between. The CDR3 is 16 residues long. The CDR3 loop reads CASSLDGTHSGNTIYF. DNA of the CDR3: TGTGCCAGCAGCTTAGACGGGACACACTCTGGAAACACCATATATTTT.

The chain carries TRBV9 and TRBJ2-3, with D tentatively TRBD2 (5 bases). V was pared by 0 bases and J by 5 bases, with 10 bases between. This CDR3 region has 14 residues. The germline V gene encodes CDR1 SGDLS and CDR2 YYNGEE. CDR3 amino acids: CASSVDLARDTQYF. The CDR3 nucleotides are TGTGCCAGCAGCGTAGATCTAGCCAGAGATACGCAGTATTTT.

The chain recombines TRBV19 with TRBJ1-1; D not resolved. The germline V gene encodes CDR1 LNHDA and CDR2 SQIVND (reference sequence). With 0 bases removed from V and 6 bases from J, the gap between germline ends came to 23 bases. CDR3 length: 18 residues. CDR3 region: CASSIDPVTRERGSEAFF. The CDR3 DNA follows: TGTGCCAGTAGTATAGATCCCGTGACCAGAGAGAGAGGATCTGAAGCTTTCTTT.

This chain uses TRBV18 with TRBJ2-5, with 8 bases identical to TRBD2. Germline loops: CDR1 KGHSH, CDR2 LQKENI. This CDR3 contains 14 residues. Trimming took 8 bases from V and 5 from J; bases not matched to a gene: 10. CDR3 in DNA: TGTGCCAGCGGATCCAGCGGGAGTCACGAGACCCAGTACTTC. It specifies CASGSSGSHETQYF.

This clone was counted only a few times. The chain joins TRBV5-8 to TRBJ2-2; D is ambiguous. Germline assignment: CDR1 SGHTS and CDR2 YDEGEE. This CDR3 is built from 14 residues. V was trimmed by 8 bases and J by 2 bases, leaving 13 bases between them. The CDR3 loop reads CARHPDLNTGELFF. The DNA of the CDR3 is TGTGCCAGGCATCCGGACCTAAACACCGGGGAGCTGTTTTTT.

The V and J genes are TRBV7-9 and TRBJ2-7; D gene ambiguous. The CDR3 covers 14 residues. The V gene's germline CDR1 is SEHNR and CDR2 FQNEAQ (reference sequence). Trimming left V 1 base short and J 6 bases short, with 13 bases between. CDR3 loop: CASSLVGSRSEQYF. Here the CDR3 DNA reads TGTGCCAGCAGCTTAGTAGGTTCTAGAAGCGAGCAGTACTTC.

In its sample, this clone was seen once. The chain joins TRBV5-1 to TRBJ2-5; D tentatively fits TRBD1 or TRBD2 (5 bases each). Per the germline V gene, CDR1 is SGHRS and CDR2 is YFSETQ. CDR3 length equals 13 residues. The germline V and J ends were trimmed by 3 bases and 2 bases, with 8 bases remaining between them. CDR3 nucleotide sequence: TGCGCCAGCAGCTCCGGGACGCAAGAGACCCAGTACTTC. It translates to CASSSGTQETQYF.

DNA of the CDR3: TGTGCCAGCAGCGTCCGGGACTTAAATGAAAAACTGTTTTTT. Residues: CASSVRDLNEKLFF. The V and J genes are TRBV9 and TRBJ1-4; tentatively, D is TRBD1 (5 bases). Germline-derived CDR1 and CDR2 are SGDLS and YYNGEE. This CDR3 is 14 amino acids long. Between the trimmed V and J ends, which lost 2 bases and 5 bases, there was a span of 10 bases.

The J gene is TRBJ1-4, the V gene TRBV7-9; possible D gene TRBD1, 5 bases. Looked up from germline, CDR1 is SEHNR and CDR2 is FQNEAQ (reference sequence). The CDR3 consists of 11 residues. Trimming took off 3 bases at V and 17 bases at J, with 13 bases between the two ends. The CDR3: CASSLGTGVFF. The CDR3 coding sequence is TGTGCCAGCAGCTTGGGGACGGGGGTTTTTTTT.

The genes are TRBV6-5 and TRBJ2-7; 9 nucleotides agree with TRBD2. Germline lookup yields CDR1 MNHEY and CDR2 SVGAGI. The V and J ends lost 0 bases and 6 bases, in that order; junction bases with no gene match: 0. This CDR3 spans 13 amino acids. The CDR3 loop is CASSYSRGGEQYF. The CDR3 DNA reads as TGTGCCAGCAGTTACTCGCGGGGGGGCGAGCAGTACTTC.

The chain links TRBV19 to TRBJ1-1; 7 bases match TRBD1. Germline V lookup: CDR1 LNHDA, CDR2 SQIVND (reference sequence). The J segment lost 2 bases and the V segment lost 3 bases, leaving 6 bases of the junction unmatched. The CDR3 totals 15 residues. The DNA of the CDR3 is TGTGCCAGTAGTATTGGGGGACAGCCAAACACTGAAGCTTTCTTT. It codes for CASSIGGQPNTEAFF.